These 26 T cell receptor beta chains came from one sample sequenced in a study of cytomegalovirus exposure and HLA in healthy donors. Researchers ran the PCR with 60 Vbeta and 13 Jbeta primers. Using immunoSEQ multiplex PCR, the repertoire was profiled, and TCRdb retains in-frame clones only, with some absent. The sample shows around 130,000 clones, around 72% of them seen only once. The material sequenced was PBMCs. Receptor source: a woman in her 40s in good health and CMV-seronegative.

The gene calls are TRBV28 and TRBJ2-5, with D perhaps being TRBD1 or TRBD2 (5 bases each). The end of the DNA is better explained by TRBJ2-7, so the J call may be wrong. The CDR3 sequence is 16 residues long. CDR1 is MDHEN and CDR2 is SYDVKM in the germline V gene. For the CDR3, the DNA is TGTGCCAGCAGTGGGATGAACAGGCTGGGGGCCTACGAGCAGTACTTC. Its translation is CASSGMNRLGAYEQYF.

The chain is built from TRBV30 and TRBJ2-3; D not certain. The CDR3 loop spans 15 amino acids. Germline V gene sequence: CDR1 GTSNPN, CDR2 SVGIG (reference sequence). V was cut by 0 bases and J by 5 bases, with 15 bases left in between. The CDR3 nucleotides are TGTGCCTGGAGTGTAAGCAGCGTGGTGGGAGATACGCAGTATTTT. This codes for CAWSVSSVVGDTQYF.

This chain's CDR3 is CASSLGASGRGETQYF. In nucleotides, the CDR3 is TGTGCCAGCAGCTTAGGGGCTAGCGGGAGGGGGGAGACCCAGTACTTC. The V call is TRBV11-2, the J call TRBJ2-5; 12 positions agree with TRBD2. With 1 base clipped from V and 5 bases from J, the junction kept 5 bases outside the gene matches. The length of the CDR3 is 16 residues. CDR1 and CDR2 (germline): SGHAT, FQNNGV.

J is TRBJ2-7 and V is TRBV7-9; maybe TRBD1 (6 bases). With 4 bases removed from V and 7 bases from J, the gap between germline ends came to 8 bases. This CDR3 is 11 amino acids long. CDR1 is SEHNR, CDR2 FQNEAQ, per germline (reference sequence). The CDR3 DNA is TGTGCCAGCAGCTCCCAGGGGGAGCAGTACTTC. This sequence encodes CASSSQGEQYF.

V and J are TRBV9 and TRBJ2-7; 7 bases align to TRBD1. Losses at the gene ends were 0 bases for V and 2 bases for J; bases not matched to a gene: 8. The CDR3 covers 16 residues. The germline CDR1 and CDR2 sequences are SGDLS and YYNGEE. Here the CDR3 reads CASSVGPRGQTYEQYF. CDR3 DNA sequence: TGTGCCAGCAGCGTAGGTCCGAGGGGACAGACCTACGAGCAGTACTTC.

V usage is TRBV6-5 and J usage is TRBJ1-2; 8 bases agree with TRBD1. Germline trimming cut 5 bases from V and 4 bases from J; bases unmatched to any gene: 6. The CDR3 sequence is 14 residues long. Germline CDR1 reads MNHEY; CDR2 reads SVGAGI. CDR3 sequence: CASSPLQGGYGYTF. The CDR3 coding sequence is TGTGCCAGCAGTCCGCTACAGGGGGGCTATGGCTACACCTTC.

This clone was counted a few times. The V gene is TRBV5-4, the J gene TRBJ1-2, with D hard to call. This CDR3 has 15 amino acids. V was cut by 0 bases and J by 3 bases, with 12 bases left in between. Germline V lookup: CDR1 SGHNT, CDR2 YYREEE (reference sequence). CDR3 bases: TGTGCCAGCAGCTTGGAGGCAGCGAGCTACTATGGCTACACCTTC. It translates to CASSLEAASYYGYTF. The variable domain in full, completed from reference TRBV5-4 and TRBJ1-2, reads ETGVTQSPTHLIKTRGQQVTLRCSSQSGHNTVSWYQQALGQGPQFIFQYYREEENGRGNFPPRFSGLQFPNYSSELNVNALELDDSALYLCASSLEAASYYGYTFGSGTRLTVV.

The chain carries TRBV7-3 and TRBJ2-1; TRBD1 matches 10 bases. The V gene's germline CDR1 is SGHTA and CDR2 FQGTGA. J lost 8 bases, V lost 5 bases, and 9 bases had no gene match. The CDR3 sequence is 15 residues long. This chain's CDR3 is CASSRSPGTGDEQFF. CDR3 coding DNA: TGTGCCAGCAGCCGGAGTCCCGGGACAGGGGATGAGCAGTTCTTC.

The V call is TRBV5-8, the J call TRBJ2-7; 16 bases are a match to TRBD2. Unmatched junction bases numbered 8, after V lost 5 bases and J lost 3 bases. The V gene's germline CDR1 is SGHTS and CDR2 YDEGEE. This CDR3 region has 17 residues. The CDR3 spells CASSWGLAGGRLYEQYF. DNA for the CDR3: TGTGCCAGCAGTTGGGGACTAGCGGGGGGGCGTCTCTACGAGCAGTACTTC.

V and J are TRBV14 and TRBJ1-2; no clear D. This CDR3 has 15 amino acids. Deletions cut 4 bases from V and 1 base from J, with 13 bases between. Looked up from germline, CDR1 is SGHDN and CDR2 is FVKESK. CDR3 protein: CASSRSPSDNYGYTF. For the CDR3, the DNA is TGTGCCAGCAGCCGTTCTCCCAGCGATAACTATGGCTACACCTTC.

The chain uses TRBV7-7 and TRBJ2-3; TRBD1 aligns across 9 bases. The V segment lost 4 bases and the J segment 0 bases; nucleotides outside the gene matches: 2. Germline V gene lookup returns CDR1 SSHAT and CDR2 FNYEAQ (reference sequence). This CDR3 contains 15 residues. The CDR3, as DNA: TGTGCCAGCAGCTGGACAGGGGCTAGCACAGATACGCAGTATTTT. Its protein is CASSWTGASTDTQYF.

The chain carries TRBV2 and TRBJ2-1, with D perhaps matching TRBD2 (5 bases). Trimming pared 5 bases from V and 2 bases from J, leaving 7 bases between. The length of the CDR3 is 13 residues. In germline, CDR1 is SNHLY, CDR2 FYNNEI. In DNA form, the CDR3 reads TGTGCCAGCAGTTTTAGCGCCTACAATGAGCAGTTCTTC. It is translated as CASSFSAYNEQFF.

The J gene is TRBJ1-5, the V gene TRBV5-4; 8 positions match TRBD1. Germline V gives CDR1 SGHNT, CDR2 YYREEE (reference sequence). J was trimmed by 3 bases and V by 4 bases; bases with no gene match: 9. The CDR3 covers 16 residues. The CDR3 loop is CASSNIQGVFNQPQHF. The CDR3 nucleotides are TGTGCCAGCAGCAACATACAGGGGGTTTTCAATCAGCCCCAGCATTTT. The full variable domain, its missing parts supplied by reference TRBV5-4 and TRBJ1-5, is ETGVTQSPTHLIKTRGQQVTLRCSSQSGHNTVSWYQQALGQGPQFIFQYYREEENGRGNFPPRFSGLQFPNYSSELNVNALELDDSALYLCASSNIQGVFNQPQHFGDGTRLSIL.

This clone has a single count. V gene TRBV11-2 combines with J gene TRBJ1-1; D is perhaps TRBD1 (5 bases). Deletions cut 3 bases from V and 7 bases from J, with 12 bases between. This CDR3 is built from 13 residues. CDR1 and CDR2 from the germline V gene are SGHAT and FQNNGV. Here the CDR3 reads CASSLQGSGEAFF. For the CDR3, the DNA is TGTGCCAGCAGCTTGCAGGGATCAGGTGAAGCTTTCTTT.

This chain links TRBV10-3 with TRBJ2-7; 7 bases line up with TRBD1. This CDR3 spans 16 amino acids. Germline values: CDR1 ENHRY, CDR2 SYGVKD. Losses at the gene ends were 0 bases for V and 2 bases for J; bases not matched to a gene: 7. The CDR3 region is CAISESRTGAPYEQYF. The CDR3 region has the DNA TGTGCCATCAGTGAGTCGAGGACAGGCGCGCCCTACGAGCAGTACTTC.

The chain joins TRBV28 to TRBJ2-3; D may be TRBD1 (6 bases). With 5 bases removed from V and 10 bases from J, the gap between germline ends came to 7 bases. The CDR3 extends over 10 amino acids. Germline V CDR1 and CDR2: MDHEN, SYDVKM. The CDR3 DNA follows: TGTGCCAGCAGTCGGACAGCGCAGTATTTT. It encodes CASSRTAQYF.

This rearrangement joins TRBV30 to TRBJ1-4, with TRBD1 matching 8 bases. Germline values: CDR1 GTSNPN, CDR2 SVGIG (reference sequence). This CDR3 is built from 13 residues. The V segment lost 5 bases and the J segment 5 bases; nucleotides outside the gene matches: 4. CDR3 amino acids: CAWDGQGNEKLFF. The CDR3 coding sequence is TGTGCCTGGGATGGACAGGGAAATGAAAAACTGTTTTTT.

This clone was seen just once. The chain combines TRBV6-5 with TRBJ1-1, with D perhaps matching TRBD1 (6 bases). The CDR3 is 13 residues long. Trimming removed 4 bases at V and 3 bases at J, with 9 bases between. Germline CDR1 reads MNHEY; CDR2 reads SVGAGI. DNA of the CDR3: TGTGCCAGCAGTTGGACAGTAGACACTGAAGCTTTCTTT. It yields the protein CASSWTVDTEAFF.

This clone was recorded only once. Relative to the germline gene, one junction end is altered; a read error may explain this. Other DNA sequences in the sample encode the same CDR3. The V call is TRBV6-5, the J call TRBJ2-4, with D maybe TRBD2 (7 bases). This CDR3 is 14 amino acids long. Germline CDR1 is MNHEY and CDR2 is SVGAGI. The CDR3 DNA reads as TGTGCCAGCAGGGGGGGGCTAGCCAAAAACAGTCAGTACTTC. Encoded protein: CASRGGLAKNSQYF.

In its sample, this clone was seen a few times. The chain is built from TRBV9 and TRBJ2-2, with D possibly being TRBD2 (5 bases). There are 14 residues in the CDR3. V shed 3 bases and J shed 1 base, with 7 bases lying between them. Looked up from germline, CDR1 is SGDLS and CDR2 is YYNGEE. The CDR3 loop is CASSAGVNTGELFF. In DNA form, the CDR3 reads TGTGCCAGCAGCGCCGGGGTGAACACCGGGGAGCTGTTTTTT.

J is TRBJ2-4 and V is TRBV6-1; perhaps TRBD2 as D (5 bases). Germline V gene lookup returns CDR1 MNHNS and CDR2 SASEGT. The CDR3 runs 14 residues. The germline V and J ends were trimmed by 7 bases and 0 bases, with 10 bases remaining between them. The DNA for the CDR3 is TGTGCCAGCAAAGGAGCGGTAGCCAAAAACATTCAGTACTTC. This translates into CASKGAVAKNIQYF.

This chain links TRBV5-1 with TRBJ2-3, with 10 bases identical to TRBD2. V trimming: 4 bases; J trimming: 3 bases; junction bases outside the gene matches: 11. Germline loops: CDR1 SGHRS, CDR2 YFSETQ. CDR3 size: 17 residues. For the CDR3, the DNA is TGCGCCAGCAGCGGGGGATCCACGGGACTAGCGACAGATACGCAGTATTTT. Its translation is CASSGGSTGLATDTQYF.

This chain uses TRBV27 with TRBJ2-2, with TRBD2 matching over 8 bases. The germline V gene has CDR1 MNHEY and CDR2 SMNVEV (reference sequence). J was trimmed by 5 bases and V by 7 bases; bases with no gene match: 6. The CDR3 loop spans 14 amino acids. The CDR3 region has the DNA TGTGCCAGCAAAAGCGGGGGATGGACCGGGGAGCTGTTTTTT. It is translated as CASKSGGWTGELFF.

To note about this clone: The conserved phenylalanine or tryptophan is not found at the CDR3 terminus, so this likely reflects a read error. The genes are TRBV19 and TRBJ1-2; D unresolved. Germline assignment: CDR1 LNHDA and CDR2 SQIVND (reference sequence). The V gene lost 3 bases and the J gene lost 8 bases, with 10 bases spanning the gap. The length of the CDR3 is 12 residues. The DNA for the CDR3 is TGTGCCAGTAGTATGGGAGAGAGAGGCTACACCCTC. Translation: CASSMGERGYTL.

The gene calls are TRBV14 and TRBJ1-2; the D gene is possibly TRBD1 (6 bases). The length of the CDR3 is 15 residues. The germline V and J ends were trimmed by 4 bases and 0 bases, with 12 bases remaining between them. Germline lookup yields CDR1 SGHDN and CDR2 FVKESK. The CDR3 is CASSPLGATNYGYTF. The CDR3 region has the DNA TGTGCCAGCAGCCCCCTGGGGGCGACTAACTATGGCTACACCTTC.

The chain couples TRBV9 to TRBJ2-3; maybe TRBD2 (6 bases). Trimming pared 3 bases from V and 4 bases from J, leaving 15 bases between. The germline gives CDR1 SGDLS, CDR2 YYNGEE. There are 15 residues in the CDR3. Here the CDR3 reads CASSAGTRGSDTQYF. The CDR3 DNA follows: TGTGCCAGCAGCGCGGGGACCCGGGGGTCAGATACGCAGTATTTT.